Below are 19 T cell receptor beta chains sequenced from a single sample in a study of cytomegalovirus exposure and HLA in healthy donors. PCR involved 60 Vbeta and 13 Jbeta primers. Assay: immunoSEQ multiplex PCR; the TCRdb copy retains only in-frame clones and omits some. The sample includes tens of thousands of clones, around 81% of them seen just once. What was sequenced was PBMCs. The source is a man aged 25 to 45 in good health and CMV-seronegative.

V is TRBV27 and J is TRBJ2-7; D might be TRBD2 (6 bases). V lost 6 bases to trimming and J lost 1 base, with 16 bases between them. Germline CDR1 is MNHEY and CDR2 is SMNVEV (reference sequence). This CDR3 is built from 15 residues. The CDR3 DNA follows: TGTGCCAGCAGACCCGGGGTTAGCGGATCCTACGAGCAGTACGTC. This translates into CASRPGVSGSYEQYV.

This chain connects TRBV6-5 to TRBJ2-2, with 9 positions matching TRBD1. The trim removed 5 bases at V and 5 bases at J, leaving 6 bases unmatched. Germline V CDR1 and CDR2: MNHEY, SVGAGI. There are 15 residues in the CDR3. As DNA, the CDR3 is TGTGCCAGCAGTCAAAACAGGGGGCGGACCGGGGAGCTGTTTTTT. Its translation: CASSQNRGRTGELFF.

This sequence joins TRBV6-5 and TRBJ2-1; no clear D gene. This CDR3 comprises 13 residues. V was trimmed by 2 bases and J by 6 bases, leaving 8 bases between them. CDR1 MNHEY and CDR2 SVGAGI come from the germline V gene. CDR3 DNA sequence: TGTGCCAGCAGTTACCCGACGGGCAATGAGCAGTTCTTC. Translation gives CASSYPTGNEQFF.

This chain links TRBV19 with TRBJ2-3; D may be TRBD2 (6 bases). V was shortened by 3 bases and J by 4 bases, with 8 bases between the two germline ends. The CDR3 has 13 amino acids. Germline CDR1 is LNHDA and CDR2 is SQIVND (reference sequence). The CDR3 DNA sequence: TGTGCCAGTAGTATCGGAGGGCCAGATACGCAGTATTTT. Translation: CASSIGGPDTQYF.

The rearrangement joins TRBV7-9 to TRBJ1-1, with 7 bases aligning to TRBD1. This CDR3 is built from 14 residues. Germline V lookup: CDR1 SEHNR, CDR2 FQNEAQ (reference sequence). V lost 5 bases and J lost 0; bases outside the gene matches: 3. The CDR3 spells CASSLDRVNTEAFF. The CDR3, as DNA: TGTGCCAGCAGCCTAGACAGGGTGAACACTGAAGCTTTCTTT.

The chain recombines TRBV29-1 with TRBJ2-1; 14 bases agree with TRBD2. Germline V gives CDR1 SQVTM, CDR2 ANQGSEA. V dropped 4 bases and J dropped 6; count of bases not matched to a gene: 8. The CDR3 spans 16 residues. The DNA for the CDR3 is TGCAGCGTTGCACCGGGACTAGCGGGAGTTAGCAATGAGCAGTTCTTC. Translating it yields CSVAPGLAGVSNEQFF.

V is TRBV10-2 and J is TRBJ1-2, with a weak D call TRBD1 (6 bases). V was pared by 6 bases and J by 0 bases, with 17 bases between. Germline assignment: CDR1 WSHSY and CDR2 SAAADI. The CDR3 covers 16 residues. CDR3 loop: CASRRTAPKTNYGYTF. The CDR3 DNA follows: TGCGCCAGCAGACGGACAGCTCCGAAAACTAACTATGGCTACACCTTC.

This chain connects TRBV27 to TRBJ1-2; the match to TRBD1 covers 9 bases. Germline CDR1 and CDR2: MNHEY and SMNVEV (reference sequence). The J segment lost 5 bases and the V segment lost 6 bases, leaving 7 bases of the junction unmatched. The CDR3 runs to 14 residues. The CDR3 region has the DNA TGTGCCAGCAGCCCAGACAGGGGGGGGTATGGCTACACCTTC. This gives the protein CASSPDRGGYGYTF.

CDR3 sequence: CASSLGLAGGTDTQHF. The CDR3 coding sequence is TGCGCCAGCAGCCTGGGACTAGCGGGGGGAACAGATACGCAGCATTTT. The chain joins TRBV4-1 to TRBJ2-3, with D tentatively TRBD1 (5 bases). The DNA end favors TRBJ1-5, so the J call may be wrong. CDR1 and CDR2 from the germline V gene are MGHRA and YSYEKL. The CDR3 extends over 16 amino acids.

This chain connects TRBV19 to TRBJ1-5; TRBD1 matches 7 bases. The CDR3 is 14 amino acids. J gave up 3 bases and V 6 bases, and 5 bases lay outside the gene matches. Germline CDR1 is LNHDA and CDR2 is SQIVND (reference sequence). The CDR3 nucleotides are TGTGCCAGTAGGACGGGACAGTTCAATCAGCCCCAGCATTTT. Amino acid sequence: CASRTGQFNQPQHF.

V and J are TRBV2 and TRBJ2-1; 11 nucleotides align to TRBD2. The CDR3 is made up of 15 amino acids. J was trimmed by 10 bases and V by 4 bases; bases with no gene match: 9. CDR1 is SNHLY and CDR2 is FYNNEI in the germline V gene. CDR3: CASSGPLAGGREQFF. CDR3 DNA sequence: TGTGCCAGCAGTGGTCCGCTAGCGGGAGGACGGGAGCAGTTCTTC.

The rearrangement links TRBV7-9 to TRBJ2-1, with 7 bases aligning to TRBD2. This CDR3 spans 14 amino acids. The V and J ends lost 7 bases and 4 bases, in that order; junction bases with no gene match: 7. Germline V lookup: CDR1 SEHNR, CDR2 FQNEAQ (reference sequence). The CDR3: CASKGGSVYNEQFF. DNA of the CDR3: TGTGCCAGCAAGGGCGGGAGCGTGTACAATGAGCAGTTCTTC.

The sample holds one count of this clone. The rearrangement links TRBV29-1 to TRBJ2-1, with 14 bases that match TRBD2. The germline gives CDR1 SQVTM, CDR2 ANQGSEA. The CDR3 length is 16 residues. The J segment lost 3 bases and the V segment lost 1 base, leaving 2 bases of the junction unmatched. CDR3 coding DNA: TGCAGCGTTGAAGGGACTAGCGGGGGGTTCTACAATGAGCAGTTCTTC. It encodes CSVEGTSGGFYNEQFF.

The CDR3 sequence: CASSLMAGGHNEQFF. CDR3 DNA: TGTGCCAGCAGCTTAATGGCGGGAGGCCACAATGAGCAGTTCTTC. J is TRBJ2-1 and V is TRBV7-2; 8 nucleotides agree with TRBD2. The CDR3 contains 15 residues. V shed 2 bases and J 5 bases; nucleotides not matched to a gene: 5. Germline loops: CDR1 SGHTA, CDR2 FQGNSA.

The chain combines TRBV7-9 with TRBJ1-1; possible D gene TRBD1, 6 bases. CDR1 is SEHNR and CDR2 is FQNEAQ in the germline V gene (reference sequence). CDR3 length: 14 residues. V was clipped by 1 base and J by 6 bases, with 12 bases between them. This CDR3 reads CASSLEGVPAEAFF. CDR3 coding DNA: TGTGCCAGCAGCTTAGAGGGGGTCCCCGCTGAAGCTTTCTTT. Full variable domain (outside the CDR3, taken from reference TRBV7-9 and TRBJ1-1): DTGVSQNPRHKITKRGQNVTFRCDPISEHNRLYWYRQTLGQGPEFLTYFQNEAQLEKSRLLSDRFSAERPKGSFSTLEIQRTEQGDSAMYLCASSLEGVPAEAFFGQGTRLTVV.

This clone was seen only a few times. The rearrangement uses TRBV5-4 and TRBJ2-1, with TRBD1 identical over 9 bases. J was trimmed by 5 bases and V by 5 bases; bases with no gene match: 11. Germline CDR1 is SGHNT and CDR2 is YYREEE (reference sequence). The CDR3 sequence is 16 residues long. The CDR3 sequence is CASSLEGQGNHNEQFF. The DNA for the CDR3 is TGTGCCAGCAGTCTCGAAGGACAGGGGAACCACAATGAGCAGTTCTTC.

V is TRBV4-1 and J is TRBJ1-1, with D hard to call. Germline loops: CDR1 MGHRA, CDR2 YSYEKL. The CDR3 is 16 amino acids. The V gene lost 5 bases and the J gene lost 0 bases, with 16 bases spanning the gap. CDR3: CASSIREPLMNTEAFF. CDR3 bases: TGCGCCAGCAGCATACGGGAGCCCTTAATGAACACTGAAGCTTTCTTT.

The CDR3, as DNA: TGTGCCAGCAGCCCCGACCCGGGACAGACATACAATGAGCAGTTCTTC. This codes for CASSPDPGQTYNEQFF. V gene TRBV5-4 combines with J gene TRBJ2-1; 7 nucleotides agree with TRBD1. The germline V gene encodes CDR1 SGHNT and CDR2 YYREEE (reference sequence). This CDR3 region has 16 residues. The V gene end was trimmed by 4 bases and the J gene end by 4 bases; junction bases not matched to a gene: 11.

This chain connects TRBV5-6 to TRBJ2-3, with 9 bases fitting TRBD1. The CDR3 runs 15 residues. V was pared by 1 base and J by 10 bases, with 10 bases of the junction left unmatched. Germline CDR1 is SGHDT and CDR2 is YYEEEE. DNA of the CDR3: TGTGCCAGCAGCTTGTTATTACAGGGGGCAAATGCGCAGTATTTT. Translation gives CASSLLLQGANAQYF.